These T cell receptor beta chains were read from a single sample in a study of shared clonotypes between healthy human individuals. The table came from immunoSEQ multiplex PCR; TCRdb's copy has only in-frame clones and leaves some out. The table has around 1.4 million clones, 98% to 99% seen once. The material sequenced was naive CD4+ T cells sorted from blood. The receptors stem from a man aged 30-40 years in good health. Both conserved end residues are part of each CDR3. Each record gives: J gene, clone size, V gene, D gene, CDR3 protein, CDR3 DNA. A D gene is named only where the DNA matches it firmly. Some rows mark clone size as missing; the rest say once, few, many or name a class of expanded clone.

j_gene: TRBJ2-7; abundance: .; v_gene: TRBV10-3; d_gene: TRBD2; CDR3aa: CAISPGGGKQYF; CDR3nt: TGTGCCATCTCCCCGGGGGGTGGCAAGCAGTACTTC
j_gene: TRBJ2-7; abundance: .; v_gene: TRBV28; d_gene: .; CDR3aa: CASSYSSYEQYF; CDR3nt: TGTGCCAGCAGTTATAGCTCCTACGAGCAGTACTTC
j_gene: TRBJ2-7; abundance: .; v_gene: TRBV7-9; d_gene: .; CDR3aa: CASSPPGSSYEQYF; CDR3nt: TGTGCCAGCAGCCCTCCTGGATCTTCCTACGAGCAGTACTTC
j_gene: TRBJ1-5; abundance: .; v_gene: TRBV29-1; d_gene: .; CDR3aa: CSASGGVHQPQHF; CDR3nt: TGCAGCGCCAGCGGGGGGGTTCACCAGCCCCAGCATTTT
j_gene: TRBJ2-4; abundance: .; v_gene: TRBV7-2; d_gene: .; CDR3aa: CASSLFPSRTKNIQYF; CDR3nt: TGTGCCAGCAGCTTATTCCCATCAAGAACCAAAAACATTCAGTACTTC
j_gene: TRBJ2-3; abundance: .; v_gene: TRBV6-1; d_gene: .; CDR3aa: CASTRGGAYTDTQYF; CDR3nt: TGTGCCAGCACCCGTGGAGGGGCCTACACAGATACGCAGTATTTT
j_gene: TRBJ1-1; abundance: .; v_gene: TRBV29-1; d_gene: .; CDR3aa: CSVDAGGNTEAFF; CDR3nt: TGCAGCGTCGATGCCGGGGGTAACACTGAAGCTTTCTTT
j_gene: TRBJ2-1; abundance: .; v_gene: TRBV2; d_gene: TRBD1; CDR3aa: CASRQGRGHEQFF; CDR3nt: TGTGCCAGTAGACAGGGGCGCGGCCATGAGCAGTTCTTC
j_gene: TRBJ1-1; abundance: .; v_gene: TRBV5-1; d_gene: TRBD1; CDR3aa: CASSEDRVLTEAFF; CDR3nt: TGCGCCAGCAGCGAGGACAGGGTGTTAACTGAAGCTTTCTTT
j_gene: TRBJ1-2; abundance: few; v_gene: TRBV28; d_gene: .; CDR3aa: CASSPLYGYTF; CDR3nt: TGTGCCAGCAGTCCACTCTATGGCTACACCTTC
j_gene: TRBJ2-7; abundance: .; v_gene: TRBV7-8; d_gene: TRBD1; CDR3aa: CASSNTGTGYEQYF; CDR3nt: TGTGCCAGCAGCAATACCGGGACAGGCTACGAGCAGTACTTC
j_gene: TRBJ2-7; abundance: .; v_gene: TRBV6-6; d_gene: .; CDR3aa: CASSPPGRNSYEQYF; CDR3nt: TGTGCCAGCAGTCCCCCGGGACGGAACTCCTACGAGCAGTACTTC
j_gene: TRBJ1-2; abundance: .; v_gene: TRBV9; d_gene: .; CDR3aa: CASSATFGGARNYGYTF; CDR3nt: TGTGCCAGCAGCGCAACTTTCGGGGGGGCTAGGAACTATGGCTACACCTTC
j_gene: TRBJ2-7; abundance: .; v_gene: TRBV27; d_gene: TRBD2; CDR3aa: CASSLLVAGGEQYF; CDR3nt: TGTGCCAGCAGTTTATTAGTAGCGGGAGGCGAGCAGTACTTC
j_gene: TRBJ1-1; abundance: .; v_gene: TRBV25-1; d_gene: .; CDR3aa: CASSENGGEAFF; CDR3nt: TGTGCCAGCAGTGAAAACGGGGGGGAAGCTTTCTTT
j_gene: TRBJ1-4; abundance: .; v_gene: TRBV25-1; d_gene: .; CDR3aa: CASRGRNSEKLFF; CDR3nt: TGTGCCAGCAGGGGGAGGAATAGTGAAAAACTGTTTTTT
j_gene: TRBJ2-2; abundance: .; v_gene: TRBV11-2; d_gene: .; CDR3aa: CASSLDPPGLLTGELFF; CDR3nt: TGTGCCAGCAGCTTAGATCCCCCGGGACTGCTCACCGGGGAGCTGTTTTTT
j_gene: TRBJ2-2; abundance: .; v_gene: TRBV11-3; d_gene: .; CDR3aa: CASSLDFRTGELFF; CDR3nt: TGTGCCAGCAGCCTGGACTTTAGGACCGGGGAGCTGTTTTTT
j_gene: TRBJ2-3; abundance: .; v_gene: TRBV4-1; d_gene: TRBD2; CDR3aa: CASSHSLAGGITDTQYF; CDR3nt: TGCGCCAGCAGCCATTCATTAGCGGGAGGGATCACAGATACGCAGTATTTT
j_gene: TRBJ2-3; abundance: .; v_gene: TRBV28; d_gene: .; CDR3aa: CASSLGVPDTQYF; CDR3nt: TGTGCCAGCAGTTTGGGGGTGCCAGATACGCAGTATTTT
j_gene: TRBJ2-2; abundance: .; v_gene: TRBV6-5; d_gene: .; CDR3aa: CASSYSFGSTGELFF; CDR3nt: TGTGCCAGCAGTTACTCGTTCGGTTCCACCGGGGAGCTGTTTTTT
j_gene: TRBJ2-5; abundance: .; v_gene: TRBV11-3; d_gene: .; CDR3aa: CASSLVEDNEPQGETQYF; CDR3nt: TGTGCCAGCAGCTTAGTAGAGGACAACGAGCCTCAGGGAGAGACCCAGTACTTC
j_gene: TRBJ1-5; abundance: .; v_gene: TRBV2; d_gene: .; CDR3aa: CASSDSRDNQPQHF; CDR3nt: TGTGCCAGCAGTGACAGCAGGGATAATCAGCCCCAGCATTTT
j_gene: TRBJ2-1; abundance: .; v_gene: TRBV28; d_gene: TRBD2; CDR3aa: CASSLGTRHNEQFF; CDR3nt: TGTGCCAGCAGTTTAGGGACTAGACACAATGAGCAGTTCTTC
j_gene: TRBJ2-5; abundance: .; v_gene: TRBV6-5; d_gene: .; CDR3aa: CASSYSAGQTRETQYF; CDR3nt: TGTGCCAGCAGTTACTCCGCCGGACAGACGCGGGAGACCCAGTACTTC
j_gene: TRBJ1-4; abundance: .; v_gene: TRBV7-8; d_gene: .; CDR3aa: CASSLVGEANEKLFF; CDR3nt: TGTGCCAGCAGCTTAGTGGGGGAGGCTAATGAAAAACTGTTTTTT
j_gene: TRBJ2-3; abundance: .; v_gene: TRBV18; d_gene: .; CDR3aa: CASSPGTNTDTQYF; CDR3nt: TGTGCCAGCTCACCTGGGACAAACACAGATACGCAGTATTTT
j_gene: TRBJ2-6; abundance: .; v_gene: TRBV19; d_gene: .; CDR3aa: CASSILASGANVLTF; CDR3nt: TGTGCCAGTAGTATCCTGGCCTCTGGGGCCAACGTCCTGACTTTC